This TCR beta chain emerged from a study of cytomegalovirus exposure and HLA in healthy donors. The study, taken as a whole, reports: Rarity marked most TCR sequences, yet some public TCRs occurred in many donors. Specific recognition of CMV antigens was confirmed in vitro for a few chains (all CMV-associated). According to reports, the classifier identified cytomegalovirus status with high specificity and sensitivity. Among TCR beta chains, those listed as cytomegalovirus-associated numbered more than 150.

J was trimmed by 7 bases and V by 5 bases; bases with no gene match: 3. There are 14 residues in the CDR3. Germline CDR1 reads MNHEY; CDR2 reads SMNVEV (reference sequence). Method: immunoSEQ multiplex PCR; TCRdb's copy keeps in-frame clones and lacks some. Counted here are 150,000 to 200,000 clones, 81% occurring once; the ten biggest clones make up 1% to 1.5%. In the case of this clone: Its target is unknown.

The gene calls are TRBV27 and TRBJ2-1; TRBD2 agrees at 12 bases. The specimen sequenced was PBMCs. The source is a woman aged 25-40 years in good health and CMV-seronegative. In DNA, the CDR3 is TGTGCCAGCAGTGGAGGACTAGCGGGGAATGAGCAGTTCTTC. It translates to CASSGGLAGNEQFF.